The clone carrying this TCR beta chain has more than one count but fewer than ten. Its antigen is currently unknown. The immunoSEQ assay was version 4, run in survey mode. Here immunoSEQ multiplex PCR was the method, and the copy in TCRdb shows in-frame clones only, minus some. The sample shows roughly 45,000 clones, about 90% of them seen only once. Germline V gene lookup returns CDR1 LNHDA and CDR2 SQIVND (reference sequence). Trimming removed 4 bases from V and 10 bases from J; junction bases left unmatched: 10. The CDR3 is made up of 14 amino acids. Anti-CD3/anti-CD28 beads served as a nonspecific positive control stimulus. CD4+ T cells upregulating both CD40 ligand and CD69 were sorted as responding cells. The data derive from a study of persistence of HIV-infected CD4 T cells.

The source of this sequence is an adult man with HIV who was CMV-seropositive. This material consisted of CD4+ T cells sorted from PBMCs after 18-hour stimulation, taken from a patient who received antiretroviral therapy. This chain joins TRBV19 and TRBJ1-1; 9 bases align to TRBD1. CDR3 sequence: CASSRQGVGAGAFF. Written as DNA, the CDR3 is TGTGCCAGTAGTAGACAGGGGGTAGGTGCCGGAGCTTTCTTT.